The clone carrying this T cell receptor beta chain appeared a few times. From germline, CDR1 is DFQATT and CDR2 SNEGSKA (reference sequence). The CDR3 runs 13 residues. The data belong to a study of blood T cells in healthy people across ages. Through a sample-barcoded 5' primer and a J-beta primer mix, a second PCR was run for about 7 to 12 cycles. There were at least 3 million CDR3-containing paired-end reads obtained from each sample. TCRdb passed the 5' RACE reads through MiXCR, listing each CDR3 protein once. The sample lists about 750,000 distinct CDR3 sequences, around half seen once, with approximately 40% in the top ten.

V gene TRBV20-1 combines with J gene TRBJ2-5, with TRBD1 matching 9 bases. Matching the DNA end better, TRBJ2-7 makes the J call doubtful. Sequenced input: blood. The receptor comes from a man at least 80 years old in good health. CDR3 sequence (DNA): TGCAGTGCTCCGGGACAGGGTAACTACGAGCAGTACTTC. Translated, it gives CSAPGQGNYEQYF.